These 22 T cell receptor beta chains came from one sample sequenced in a study of blood T cells in healthy people across ages. Together with a sample-barcoded 5' primer, a J-beta primer mix was included in a second PCR lasting about 6 to 12 cycles. A single record per CDR3 protein comes from TCRdb applying MiXCR to the 5' RACE reads. The sample carries 700,000 to 950,000 distinct CDR3 sequences, about 42% recorded once. Specimen: blood. The origin of the receptors is a woman in her sixties in good health.

The chain is built from TRBV30 and TRBJ1-6; D ambiguous. This CDR3 has 11 residues. Trimming pared 0 bases from V and 7 bases from J, leaving 1 base between. Germline V gives CDR1 GTSNPN, CDR2 SVGIG (reference sequence). The CDR3 DNA sequence: TGTGCCTGGAGTGTGAATTCACCCCTCCACTTT. It yields the protein CAWSVNSPLHF.

This clonotype showed up just a few times. The chain combines TRBV9 with TRBJ2-3, with TRBD2 identical over 11 bases. Germline V gene sequence: CDR1 SGDLS, CDR2 YYNGEE. The CDR3 covers 14 residues. The J segment lost 6 bases and the V segment lost 2 bases, leaving 2 bases of the junction unmatched. The CDR3 nucleotides are TGTGCCAGCAGCGTTAGCGGGAGGGCCGATACGCAGTATTTT. Encoded protein: CASSVSGRADTQYF.

The chain employs TRBV27 and TRBJ2-3; possible D gene TRBD2, 6 bases. Germline CDR1 MNHEY, CDR2 SMNVEV (reference sequence). V was shortened by 3 bases and J by 6 bases, with 19 bases between the two germline ends. This CDR3 spans 16 amino acids. The DNA of the CDR3 is TGTGCCAGCAGTTTGGTGCGGGCTCCGGAGGGGGATACGCAGTATTTT. Protein: CASSLVRAPEGDTQYF.

This clonotype showed up just a few times. The chain is built from TRBV7-9 and TRBJ1-1, with 8 bases aligning to TRBD1. Germline CDR1 is SEHNR and CDR2 is FQNEAQ (reference sequence). The CDR3 is 12 amino acids. Unmatched junction bases numbered 5, after V lost 6 bases and J lost 8 bases. CDR3 sequence: CASRFDRGEAFF. The CDR3 region has the DNA TGTGCCAGCAGGTTTGACAGGGGAGAAGCTTTCTTT.

The rearrangement links TRBV7-9 to TRBJ1-1; D gene unclear. Germline V gene sequence: CDR1 SEHNR, CDR2 FQNEAQ (reference sequence). Trimming stripped 1 base from V and 11 bases from J, with 11 bases between. The CDR3 covers 12 residues. CDR3 residues: CASSLVGVLAFF. The DNA of the CDR3 is TGTGCCAGCAGCTTAGTCGGGGTCCTTGCTTTCTTT.

The genes are TRBV10-3 and TRBJ1-2; D uncertain. The CDR3 extends over 16 amino acids. Germline CDR1 ENHRY, CDR2 SYGVKD. The germline V and J ends were trimmed by 0 bases and 6 bases, with 17 bases remaining between them. CDR3 residues: CAISESLRWAKDGYTF. The CDR3 nucleotides read TGTGCCATCAGTGAGTCGTTACGGTGGGCCAAGGATGGCTACACCTTC.

The V call is TRBV20-1, the J call TRBJ1-4; 11 positions match TRBD1. The CDR3 is 15 amino acids. The germline V gene encodes CDR1 DFQATT and CDR2 SNEGSKA (reference sequence). The ends lost 6 bases at V and 6 bases at J; junction bases unmatched: 9. CDR3 region: CSAPDRGQLHEKLFF. For the CDR3, the DNA is TGCAGTGCGCCGGACAGGGGGCAACTCCATGAAAAACTGTTTTTT.

This clonotype was recorded only once. The gene calls are TRBV18 and TRBJ2-1; D possibly uses TRBD1 or TRBD2 (5 bases each). Matching the DNA end better, TRBJ2-7 makes the J call doubtful. The CDR3 runs 14 residues. The V gene's germline CDR1 is KGHSH and CDR2 LQKENI. The CDR3 sequence: CASSPREGPHEQYF. The CDR3 DNA reads TGTGCCAGCTCACCACGCGAGGGGCCCCACGAGCAGTACTTC.

V is TRBV5-4 and J is TRBJ2-2, with 9 nucleotides matching TRBD2. The length of the CDR3 is 18 residues. Germline V CDR1 and CDR2: SGHNT, YYREEE (reference sequence). V lost 0 bases, J lost 5 bases, and 11 bases stayed unmatched. CDR3 residues: CASSLGARGGAKTGELFF. The CDR3 bases are TGTGCCAGCAGCTTGGGGGCTCGCGGGGGGGCTAAAACCGGGGAGCTGTTTTTT.

The V and J genes are TRBV12-3 or TRBV12-4 and TRBJ1-3; D remains ambiguous. Trimming took 4 bases from V and 0 from J, leaving 10 bases between them. The CDR3 length is 15 residues. The DNA for the CDR3 is TGTGCCAGCAGTTGGAGACGGTTCTCTGGAAACACCATATATTTT. It translates to CASSWRRFSGNTIYF.

V and J are TRBV4-3 and TRBJ2-5; the match to TRBD2 covers 7 bases. The CDR3 is 15 residues long. Germline V lookup: CDR1 LGHNA, CDR2 YSLEER. V lost 2 bases to trimming and J lost 5 bases; unmatched junction nucleotides: 8. The CDR3 DNA follows: TGCGCCAGCAGCCAATGGGAGGGAGTGGGGGAGACCCAGTACTTC. This translates into CASSQWEGVGETQYF.

The genes are TRBV20-1 and TRBJ2-3, with 8 bases lining up with TRBD1. Per germline, CDR1 DFQATT and CDR2 SNEGSKA (reference sequence). The CDR3 length is 18 residues. Trimming cost V 0 bases and J 6 bases; bases outside gene matches: 17. The CDR3 DNA reads TGCAGTGCTAGAGATCGAGTAGGACAGGGAACAAGGGATGATACGCAGTATTTT. It yields the protein CSARDRVGQGTRDDTQYF.

J is TRBJ2-1 and V is TRBV12-3 or TRBV12-4; TRBD2 agrees at 10 bases. Trimming cost V 6 bases and J 7 bases; bases outside gene matches: 6. This CDR3 spans 14 amino acids. The chain's CDR3 is CASSIAGGGNEQFF. The CDR3 DNA is TGTGCCAGCAGCATAGCGGGGGGTGGGAATGAGCAGTTCTTC.

CDR3 nucleotides: TGCAGTGCTAGGCGGGACATATTCACAGATACGCAGTATTTT. It translates to CSARRDIFTDTQYF. The chain joins TRBV20-1 to TRBJ2-3; D may be TRBD1 or TRBD2 (6 bases each). CDR1 and CDR2 from the germline V gene are DFQATT and SNEGSKA (reference sequence). Trimming removed 3 bases from V and 2 bases from J, with 12 bases in between. The CDR3 consists of 14 residues.

The chain recombines TRBV4-3 with TRBJ2-1; 11 bases line up with TRBD2. Germline CDR1 and CDR2: LGHNA and YSLEER. Germline trimming cut 0 bases from V and 4 bases from J; bases unmatched to any gene: 8. This CDR3 contains 18 residues. As DNA, the CDR3 is TGCGCCAGCAGCCAAGATGGGTTAGCGGGGGGGCTGTACAATGAGCAGTTCTTC. Protein product: CASSQDGLAGGLYNEQFF.

This clonotype was seen a handful of times. This rearrangement joins TRBV7-9 to TRBJ1-5; D gene unclear. The germline V and J ends were trimmed by 6 bases and 0 bases, with 6 bases remaining between them. This CDR3 has 13 amino acids. Looked up from germline, CDR1 is SEHNR and CDR2 is FQNEAQ (reference sequence). In DNA form, the CDR3 reads TGTGCCAGCAGGGAAAATAGCAATCAGCCCCAGCATTTT. Amino acid sequence: CASRENSNQPQHF.

This clonotype appeared a few times. V usage is TRBV20-1 and J usage is TRBJ1-2; 9 bases match TRBD1. The J segment lost 1 base and the V segment lost 1 base, leaving 4 bases of the junction unmatched. Germline loops: CDR1 DFQATT, CDR2 SNEGSKA (reference sequence). The CDR3 runs to 15 residues. This chain's CDR3 is CSARAGTGINYGYTF. The CDR3 nucleotides are TGCAGTGCTAGAGCGGGGACAGGGATTAACTATGGCTACACCTTC.

This clonotype has only a few counts. The J gene is TRBJ1-1, the V gene TRBV14; no clear D. This CDR3 contains 13 residues. V was pared by 4 bases and J by 1 base, with 7 bases between. From germline, CDR1 is SGHDN and CDR2 FVKESK. The CDR3, as DNA: TGTGCCAGCAGCCCGATAGGGAACACTGAAGCTTTCTTT. Translation gives CASSPIGNTEAFF.

This sequence joins TRBV4-2 and TRBJ2-7; 8 positions agree with TRBD2. Germline V gene sequence: CDR1 LGHNA, CDR2 YNFKEQ. This CDR3 contains 15 residues. Trimming cost V 3 bases and J 7 bases; bases outside gene matches: 11. This CDR3 reads CASSQQTGLDNEQYF. The CDR3, as DNA: TGTGCCAGCAGCCAGCAAACGGGACTAGACAATGAGCAGTACTTC.

The chain links TRBV6-1 to TRBJ1-1; 7 bases fit TRBD1. Germline V gene sequence: CDR1 MNHNS, CDR2 SASEGT. The trim removed 5 bases at V and 3 bases at J, leaving 6 bases unmatched. CDR3 size: 14 residues. The CDR3 region has the DNA TGTGCCAGCAGTCCCCGGGACAGCTACACTGAAGCTTTCTTT. Amino acids: CASSPRDSYTEAFF.

This clonotype showed up just a few times. This chain connects TRBV4-2 to TRBJ2-2, with 8 positions matching TRBD2. The germline V gene has CDR1 LGHNA and CDR2 YNFKEQ. The trim removed 0 bases at V and 5 bases at J, leaving 8 bases unmatched. The CDR3 is made up of 17 amino acids. Written as DNA, the CDR3 is TGTGCCAGCAGCCAAGATATGTCGCAGCGGGGGACCGGGGAGCTGTTTTTT. Translation gives CASSQDMSQRGTGELFF.

Ten or more counts support this clonotype. This chain uses TRBV10-3 with TRBJ2-5, with 7 positions matching TRBD2. This CDR3 has 13 residues. V shed 2 bases and J 5 bases; nucleotides not matched to a gene: 2. Germline V gene sequence: CDR1 ENHRY, CDR2 SYGVKD. The CDR3 sequence: CAISEGLGETQYF. In DNA, the CDR3 is TGTGCCATCAGTGAGGGACTAGGCGAGACCCAGTACTTC.